This passage covers 10 T cell receptor beta chains from one sample sequenced in a study of control samples from healthy donors and cancer patients. TCRdb's copy holds only in-frame clones and misses some; the assay was immunoSEQ multiplex PCR. Among approximately 40,000 clones listed, about 94% were seen once. The sequencing input was blood. The source of these receptors is a woman aged 45 to 65 in good health.

The chain employs TRBV12-3 or TRBV12-4 and TRBJ2-2, with 7 bases identical to TRBD2. There are 13 residues in the CDR3. Losses at the gene ends were 8 bases for V and 0 bases for J; bases not matched to a gene: 0. The CDR3 is CASGGANTGELFF. The CDR3 DNA reads as TGTGCCAGCGGGGGGGCGAACACCGGGGAGCTGTTTTTT.

The chain is built from TRBV19 and TRBJ1-6; D perhaps matches TRBD1 (6 bases). V shed 8 bases and J shed 6 bases, with 14 bases lying between them. CDR1 and CDR2 from the germline V gene are LNHDA and SQIVND (reference sequence). The CDR3 is made up of 14 amino acids. CDR3 in amino acids: CASEGGDTNSPLHF. The CDR3 DNA sequence: TGTGCCAGTGAGGGGGGAGACACTAATTCACCCCTCCACTTT.

This CDR3 is CASSPWEGREKLFF. CDR3 bases: TGTGCCAGCAGCCCCTGGGAGGGGCGGGAAAAACTGTTTTTT. The J gene is TRBJ1-4, the V gene TRBV13; D possibly corresponds to TRBD1 (5 bases). The CDR3 spans 14 residues. The V gene lost 5 bases and the J gene lost 8 bases, with 15 bases spanning the gap. Germline V gene sequence: CDR1 PRHDT, CDR2 FYEKMQ (reference sequence).

This clone was counted once. This chain's CDR3 is CASSPRGVAGSYNEQFF. CDR3 bases: TGTGCCAGCAGTCCCCGGGGCGTAGCCGGCTCCTACAATGAGCAGTTCTTC. The rearrangement joins TRBV27 to TRBJ2-1; the D call may be TRBD1 or TRBD2 (5 bases each). Trimming shortened V by 5 bases and J by 0 bases, and 17 bases separated the two germline ends. Germline V gene data show CDR1 as MNHEY and CDR2 as SMNVEV (reference sequence). The CDR3 runs 17 residues.

This chain uses TRBV4-3 with TRBJ2-3; 11 bases agree with TRBD2. Germline CDR1 and CDR2: LGHNA and YSLEER. The CDR3 contains 17 residues. Unmatched junction bases numbered 14, after V lost 4 bases and J lost 8 bases. CDR3 loop: CASSPRLAGGPEGTQYF. As DNA, the CDR3 is TGCGCCAGCAGCCCCAGGCTAGCGGGGGGACCAGAGGGTACGCAGTATTTT.

J is TRBJ1-5 and V is TRBV2, with 7 bases matching TRBD1. V lost 6 bases and J lost 2; bases outside the gene matches: 1. The CDR3 totals 13 residues. The germline gives CDR1 SNHLY, CDR2 FYNNEI. In DNA form, the CDR3 reads TGTGCCAGCAGAGACAGGGGCAATCAGCCCCAGCATTTT. Residues: CASRDRGNQPQHF.

The rearrangement joins TRBV30 to TRBJ1-1; D remains unclear. The CDR3 spans 13 residues. CDR1 is GTSNPN and CDR2 is SVGIG in the germline V gene (reference sequence). V lost 2 bases and J lost 3, with 10 bases in between. Here the CDR3 reads CAWSPTWDTEAFF. The CDR3 DNA sequence: TGTGCCTGGAGTCCGACGTGGGACACTGAAGCTTTCTTT.

The chain combines TRBV5-1 with TRBJ1-1; tentatively, D is TRBD1 (6 bases). V lost 1 base to trimming and J lost 0 bases, with 7 bases between them. Germline V CDR1 and CDR2: SGHRS, YFSETQ. CDR3 length: 14 amino acids. CDR3 sequence: CASSLRGLNTEAFF. Here the CDR3 DNA reads TGCGCCAGCAGCTTGCGGGGGCTGAACACTGAAGCTTTCTTT.

The V and J genes are TRBV15 and TRBJ1-2; no clear D gene. The V end was cut by 1 base, the J end by 5 bases, with 11 bases between. Germline CDR1 LNHNV, CDR2 YYDKDF (reference sequence). This CDR3 has 14 amino acids. CDR3 sequence: CATSRAERDYGYTF. CDR3 DNA sequence: TGTGCCACCAGCAGAGCTGAGAGGGATTATGGCTACACCTTC.

The chain combines TRBV7-3 with TRBJ2-7; possibly TRBD2 for D (6 bases). Per germline, CDR1 SGHTA and CDR2 FQGTGA. This CDR3 spans 13 amino acids. Trimming removed 2 bases from V and 7 bases from J, with 12 bases in between. The CDR3 region is CASSLLSGGEQYF. The DNA of the CDR3 is TGTGCCAGCAGCTTATTGAGTGGAGGGGAGCAGTACTTC.